This T cell receptor (beta chain) was documented in a study of regulatory T cells in long-lasting Graves disease. Study-level results: Persistent Graves' patients showed less TCR diversity than newly diagnosed patients showed.

Arm-PCR with iRepertoire HTBI primers amplified the CDR3 regions for these TCR beta libraries. TCRdb reanalysed the multiplex PCR reads using MiXCR and keeps one entry per CDR3 protein. The table includes about half a million distinct CDR3 sequences, approximately 22% detected once. Comments on this clonotype: Its antigen is as yet unknown.

Time point given: persistent/refractory GD, antithyroid drugs over 5 years with positive TRAb. Isolated PBMC RNA provided the starting material for the TCR library. CDR1 is DFQATT, CDR2 SNEGSKA, per germline (reference sequence). The CDR3 spans 16 residues. Trimming removed 5 bases at V and 0 bases at J, with 17 bases between. The material sequenced was peripheral blood mononuclear cells (PBMCs), taken when the disease was refractory, from a patient treated with antithyroid drugs. The chain is built from TRBV20-1 and TRBJ2-4, with D unresolved. This clonotype originated in a female donor with Graves disease. The CDR3 spells CSAERHRPLAKNIQYF. The CDR3 DNA is TGCAGTGCTGAGCGTCACAGACCCTTAGCCAAAAACATTCAGTACTTC.